The 16 T cell receptor beta chains presented below share a single source sample, sequenced in a study of cytomegalovirus exposure and HLA in healthy donors. The PCR employed 60 Vbeta primers together with 13 Jbeta primers. The data were produced by immunoSEQ multiplex PCR, yet TCRdb's version contains in-frame clones alone and is incomplete. This sample yields approximately 270,000 clones, of which 80% are seen a single time; around 0.33% belongs to the top ten. Specimen: PBMCs. Receptors were obtained from a girl aged 2-10 years in good health and CMV-seronegative.

The J gene is TRBJ2-1, the V gene TRBV4-1; 8 bases are shared with TRBD2. J gave up 4 bases and V 4 bases, and 15 bases lay outside the gene matches. Germline CDR1 reads MGHRA; CDR2 reads YSYEKL. The CDR3 contains 18 residues. DNA of the CDR3: TGCGCCAGCAGCCCTGCGACTAGCGACACCTTGAATTACAATGAGCAGTTCTTC. This gives the protein CASSPATSDTLNYNEQFF.

The rearrangement joins TRBV18 to TRBJ2-1; 7 bases fit TRBD2. V shed 0 bases, J shed 8 bases, and the junction held 7 bases outside the gene matches. The CDR3 is 15 residues long. Germline CDR1 is KGHSH and CDR2 is LQKENI. The CDR3 bases are TGTGCCAGCTCACCACCTGGGACTACGTTCGATGAGCAGTTCTTC. It codes for CASSPPGTTFDEQFF. The entire variable domain, with the rest obtained from reference TRBV18 and TRBJ2-1, is as follows: NAGVMQNPRHLVRRRGQEARLRCSPMKGHSHVYWYRQLPEEGLKFMVYLQKENIIDESGMPKERFSAEFPKEGPSILRIQQVVRGDSAAYFCASSPPGTTFDEQFFGPGTRLTVL.

DNA for the CDR3: TGTGCCAGCAGTTTGACCGGGACAGCGCTGCGGAAGTACTTC. Encoded protein: CASSLTGTALRKYF. The V gene is TRBV27, the J gene TRBJ2-7; 7 nucleotides match TRBD1. Germline V gene lookup returns CDR1 MNHEY and CDR2 SMNVEV (reference sequence). Trimming removed 3 bases from V and 11 bases from J; junction bases left unmatched: 13. The CDR3 runs 14 residues.

A single count supports this clone. The chain recombines TRBV28 with TRBJ2-1; 8 bases are a match to TRBD1. CDR1 and CDR2 (germline): MDHEN, SYDVKM. This CDR3 region has 15 residues. The J segment lost 4 bases and the V segment lost 2 bases, leaving 4 bases of the junction unmatched. The CDR3 region has the DNA TGTGCCAGCAGTTTACCGGGACAGGAGTACAATGAGCAGTTCTTC. This translates into CASSLPGQEYNEQFF.

The count of this clone is one. The chain uses TRBV6-5 and TRBJ1-1; 7 bases line up with TRBD1. Germline V gene sequence: CDR1 MNHEY, CDR2 SVGAGI. This CDR3 comprises 13 residues. V gave up 2 bases and J gave up 7 bases; unmatched junction bases: 4. CDR3 loop: CASSYARQGEAFF. The CDR3 DNA is TGTGCCAGCAGTTACGCGCGACAGGGTGAAGCTTTCTTT.

The chain recombines TRBV5-8 with TRBJ1-2; TRBD1 matches 7 bases. V lost 0 bases to trimming and J lost 13 bases; unmatched junction nucleotides: 3. The CDR3 runs 11 residues. Per germline, CDR1 SGHTS and CDR2 YDEGEE. CDR3 sequence reads: CASSLGGTATF. CDR3 in DNA: TGTGCCAGCAGCTTGGGAGGGACAGCCACCTTC.

This chain connects TRBV27 to TRBJ2-3; D gene uncertain. Germline V CDR1 and CDR2: MNHEY, SMNVEV (reference sequence). Trimming took 3 bases from V and 4 from J, leaving 11 bases between them. The CDR3 consists of 14 residues. The CDR3 DNA sequence: TGTGCCAGCAGTTTTTGGCAGTCCGCAGATACGCAGTATTTT. Protein product: CASSFWQSADTQYF.

This chain joins TRBV28 and TRBJ1-4; 7 bases are shared with TRBD1. Per the germline V gene, CDR1 is MDHEN and CDR2 is SYDVKM. V shed 4 bases and J 5 bases; nucleotides not matched to a gene: 31. The CDR3 sequence is 23 residues long. The CDR3 sequence: CASSYKNLVAGQRALGENEKLFF. Written as DNA, the CDR3 is TGTGCCAGCAGTTACAAGAACTTGGTAGCGGGACAGAGAGCCCTTGGGGAAAATGAAAAACTGTTTTTT.

This chain connects TRBV28 to TRBJ1-5, with D possibly matching TRBD1 (6 bases). The CDR3 covers 14 residues. Looked up from germline, CDR1 is MDHEN and CDR2 is SYDVKM. Trimming removed 7 bases from V and 6 bases from J, with 16 bases in between. CDR3 residues: CASTGGQGRQPQHF. The CDR3, as DNA: TGTGCCAGCACCGGGGGGCAGGGACGTCAGCCCCAGCATTTT.

The chain joins TRBV6-5 to TRBJ2-2; 7 bases fit TRBD2. Germline CDR1 reads MNHEY; CDR2 reads SVGAGI. With 0 bases clipped from V and 9 bases from J, the junction kept 10 bases outside the gene matches. CDR3 size: 16 residues. The CDR3 spells CASSYSTSDFFRELFF. The DNA for the CDR3 is TGTGCCAGCAGTTACTCTACTAGCGACTTCTTTCGGGAGCTGTTTTTT.

The V gene is TRBV10-3, the J gene TRBJ2-2; 10 positions match TRBD1. Trimming removed 11 bases from V and 7 bases from J; junction bases left unmatched: 10. Germline assignment: CDR1 ENHRY and CDR2 SYGVKD. CDR3 length equals 14 residues. Written as DNA, the CDR3 is TGTGCCGTCGGGACAGGGGAATTAGGCGGGGAGCTGTTTTTT. Its translation: CAVGTGELGGELFF.

This clone was detected only a few times. The rearrangement joins TRBV19 to TRBJ2-5; perhaps TRBD1 as D (6 bases). The CDR3 is made up of 14 amino acids. Trimming pared 4 bases from V and 4 bases from J, leaving 13 bases between. Looked up from germline, CDR1 is LNHDA and CDR2 is SQIVND (reference sequence). CDR3 sequence: CASSTGTGRETQYF. In DNA form, the CDR3 reads TGTGCCAGTAGTACTGGAACAGGGAGAGAGACCCAGTACTTC.

The chain couples TRBV5-1 to TRBJ2-1; 10 bases fit TRBD2. The J segment lost 9 bases and the V segment lost 3 bases, leaving 9 bases of the junction unmatched. This CDR3 comprises 15 residues. In germline, CDR1 is SGHRS, CDR2 YFSETQ. The CDR3 coding sequence is TGCGCCAGCAGCTCTCTAGCGGGAGCTGGTATTGAGCAGTTCTTC. Translation: CASSSLAGAGIEQFF.

This clone was observed a handful of times. Here the CDR3 reads CASSISAAKNIQYF. CDR3 DNA: TGTGCCAGCAGCATTAGCGCGGCCAAAAACATTCAGTACTTC. This chain connects TRBV7-9 to TRBJ2-4, with a possible D match to TRBD2 (5 bases). Trimming removed 5 bases from V and 1 base from J, with 9 bases in between. The CDR3 contains 14 residues. CDR1 is SEHNR and CDR2 is FQNEAQ in the germline V gene (reference sequence).

The V call is TRBV5-1, the J call TRBJ2-3; a weak D match, TRBD1 (6 bases). This CDR3 has 13 residues. The ends were cut back, 3 bases at V and 5 bases at J, with 10 bases in the middle. Germline CDR1 is SGHRS and CDR2 is YFSETQ. The chain's CDR3 is CASSSLQGDTQYF. CDR3 nucleotide sequence: TGCGCCAGCAGCTCGCTACAGGGAGATACGCAGTATTTT. Using reference TRBV5-1 and TRBJ2-3 for the parts outside the CDR3, the full variable domain is KAGVTQTPRYLIKTRGQQVTLSCSPISGHRSVSWYQQTPGQGLQFLFEYFSETQRNKGNFPGRFSGRQFSNSRSEMNVSTLELGDSALYLCASSSLQGDTQYFGPGTRLTVL.

V gene TRBV28 combines with J gene TRBJ2-5; no firm D call. From germline, CDR1 is MDHEN and CDR2 SYDVKM. This CDR3 contains 16 residues. With 2 bases removed from V and 2 bases from J, the gap between germline ends came to 15 bases. CDR3 nucleotide sequence: TGTGCCAGCAGTTTAGACGGGTTAGCTTCTCAAGAGACCCAGTACTTC. It yields the protein CASSLDGLASQETQYF.